There are a few counts of the clone carrying this T cell receptor (beta chain). Its antigen is currently unknown. The CDR3 loop spans 16 amino acids. The germline V gene has CDR1 MNHEY and CDR2 SMNVEV (reference sequence). V was trimmed by 3 bases and J by 4 bases, leaving 15 bases between them. These data come from a study of beta chain features in type 1 diabetes. On the study more broadly: The patients were much like the healthy donors in age, gender and cell yields. In all, more than 90,000,000 sorted cells from all samples were analyzed. Study-level findings and limits: Sequencing from cDNA could over-represent high-TCR-expressing cells. PCR could preferentially amplify shorter templates, alike in patients and controls.

Reverse transcription of all isolated RNA meant that expressed TCRB transcripts were sequenced. Clones were sequenced by immunoSEQ multiplex PCR, and TCRdb holds only the in-frame ones, with some missing. The table has approximately 380,000 clones, around 16% seen once. Material for sequencing was naive CD4+ T cells from blood. This clonotype was sampled from a woman under 30 in good health. This chain joins TRBV27 and TRBJ1-4; D gene ambiguous. The DNA for the CDR3 is TGTGCCAGCAGTTTCCGGACTGCCGCTCTTAATGAAAAACTGTTTTTT. This sequence encodes CASSFRTAALNEKLFF.